The following is a T cell receptor beta chain sequence with its context. In the original analysis: Estimates of nucleated cell counts were drawn from the amplification of reference gene primers. The protocol was immunoSEQ multiplex PCR, while the TCRdb copy is restricted to in-frame clones and leaves out a portion. D and trimming come from the DNA, and the V and J calls and clone size come from that table. The data contain 270,000 or so clones, around 84% of them singletons. These data originate in a study of blood T cell repertoires in COVID-19. This CDR3 has 16 amino acids. From germline, CDR1 is GTSNPN and CDR2 SVGIG (reference sequence). The V segment lost 3 bases and the J segment 4 bases; nucleotides outside the gene matches: 6.

The chain is built from TRBV30 and TRBJ2-3, with 14 bases lining up with TRBD2. The receptor was derived from a human donor with COVID-19, enrolled during active disease. The donor label of this sample is uncertain. The specimen sequenced was peripheral blood. The CDR3 bases are TGTGCCTGGAGCTCGGGACTAGCGGGAGCCCCAGATACGCAGTATTTT. Translating it yields CAWSSGLAGAPDTQYF.